This TCR beta chain is drawn from a study of CD8+ T cells in alopecia areata. General study findings and limits: Sequencing of scalp samples also captures resident alphabeta T cells of normal skin.

Notes on this clone: Its antigen is unknown.

V lost 7 bases, J lost 15 bases, and 6 bases stayed unmatched. The germline CDR1 and CDR2 sequences are MRHNA and SNTAGT. The CDR3 sequence is 13 residues long. Extraction and reverse transcription of RNA yielded cDNA as the sequencing template. Only in-frame clones appear in the TCRdb table, and some are missing; sequencing was by immunoSEQ multiplex PCR. The sample holds some 170,000 clones, roughly 63% seen once. This chain connects TRBV6-4 to TRBJ2-1; 16 bases line up with TRBD2. This material consisted of CD4+ T cells sorted from blood, taken at week 0. The origin of this receptor is a human donor with alopecia areata. The CDR3 DNA is TGTGCCAGCACCGGGACTAGCGGGGGGGCCCCGTTCTTC. Amino acid sequence: CASTGTSGGAPFF.